These 32 T cell receptor beta chains were sequenced from one sample in a study of T cells after yellow fever vaccination. TCRdb re-called the 5' RACE reads with MiXCR, one entry per CDR3 protein. The table has under 200,000 distinct CDR3 sequences, almost 7% seen once. The sample in question was CD4+ T cells sorted from PBMCs, obtained around 5 days after the first yellow fever vaccination. These receptors all stem from a man in his late teens or twenties who received the YFV17D yellow fever vaccine.

This clonotype was recorded many times. V is TRBV18 and J is TRBJ1-6; no clear D. The CDR3 is 14 residues long. Trimming shortened V by 2 bases and J by 5 bases, and 7 bases separated the two germline ends. Germline V gene data show CDR1 as KGHSH and CDR2 as LQKENI. DNA of the CDR3: TGTGCCAGCTCACCAGCCTGGGATAATTCACCCCTCCACTTT. Translated: CASSPAWDNSPLHF.

This clonotype was detected only once. The conserved final phenylalanine or tryptophan is absent from the CDR3, which likely points to a read error. This chain links TRBV28 with TRBJ2-7; 8 bases match TRBD1. J lost 3 bases, V lost 5 bases, and 9 bases had no gene match. There are 15 residues in the CDR3. Germline V CDR1 and CDR2: MDHEN, SYDVKM. The CDR3 here is CASSPGDRTFYEQYL. Written as DNA, the CDR3 is TGTGCCAGCAGTCCGGGGGACAGGACGTTCTACGAGCAGTACTTA.

Turning to this clonotype: One end of the junction does not line up with germline, which may come from a read error. The rearrangement joins TRBV20-1 to TRBJ1-6; 7 positions match TRBD1. The CDR3 runs 15 residues. The V gene's germline CDR1 is DFQATT and CDR2 SNEGSKA (reference sequence). This chain's CDR3 is CNASQGTVDNSPLHF. The CDR3, as DNA: TGCAATGCTAGCCAGGGGACAGTGGATAATTCACCCCTCCACTTT.

There are many counts of this clonotype. The V call is TRBV12-3 or TRBV12-4, the J call TRBJ1-5; tentative D call: TRBD1 (5 bases). The CDR3 runs to 14 residues. The V end lost 1 base, the J end lost 4 bases, and 8 bases lay between the germline ends. CDR3 amino acids: CASSLGWGNQPQHF. The CDR3 DNA reads as TGTGCCAGCAGTTTAGGCTGGGGGAATCAGCCCCAGCATTTT.

This clonotype has a count of ten or more. The chain is built from TRBV18 and TRBJ2-3, with D possibly matching TRBD1 (6 bases). Trimming removed 3 bases at V and 6 bases at J, with 19 bases between. Germline CDR1 reads KGHSH; CDR2 reads LQKENI. The CDR3 runs to 16 residues. The CDR3: CASSPPGQSSGDTQYF. In DNA, the CDR3 is TGTGCCAGCTCACCCCCGGGACAATCGTCAGGGGATACGCAGTATTTT.

The chain uses TRBV3-1 and TRBJ2-3; 7 bases align to TRBD2. The CDR3 contains 15 residues. J lost 1 base, V lost 5 bases, and 6 bases had no gene match. CDR1 and CDR2 (germline): LGHDT, YNNKEL (reference sequence). CDR3 coding DNA: TGTGCCAGCAGCTACGGGGGAGGGGGCACAGATACGCAGTATTTT. The encoded protein is CASSYGGGGTDTQYF.

This clonotype appeared many times. This sequence joins TRBV7-9 and TRBJ1-1; D not resolved. From germline, CDR1 is SEHNR and CDR2 FQNEAQ (reference sequence). The CDR3 sequence is 13 residues long. Trimming removed 5 bases from V and 4 bases from J, with 11 bases in between. Written as DNA, the CDR3 is TGTGCCAGCAGCGAGGTTGGCGGCACTGAAGCTTTCTTT. Translating gives CASSEVGGTEAFF.

This clonotype was seen repeatedly, ten times or more. This chain uses TRBV3-1 with TRBJ2-7, with a possible D match to TRBD2 (6 bases). The CDR3 runs 16 residues. With 0 bases removed from V and 5 bases from J, the gap between germline ends came to 17 bases. CDR1 is LGHDT and CDR2 is YNNKEL in the germline V gene (reference sequence). CDR3 sequence reads: CASSQDPAGSWDEQYF. The CDR3 coding sequence is TGTGCCAGCAGCCAAGATCCAGCGGGCAGCTGGGACGAGCAGTACTTC.

The chain couples TRBV4-3 to TRBJ2-5; 7 bases are a match to TRBD2. The germline gives CDR1 LGHNA, CDR2 YSLEER. CDR3 size: 16 residues. Trimming cost V 1 base and J 5 bases; bases outside gene matches: 10. In nucleotides, the CDR3 is TGCGCCAGCAGCCAAGGGTCCGGGACTAACTTGGAGACCCAGTACTTC. As protein: CASSQGSGTNLETQYF.

This clonotype was observed at least ten times. The V call is TRBV4-2, the J call TRBJ2-3; 13 bases agree with TRBD2. CDR3 length equals 19 residues. The ends lost 6 bases at V and 0 bases at J; junction bases unmatched: 12. Germline CDR1 reads LGHNA; CDR2 reads YNFKEQ. This chain's CDR3 is CASRWTSGGHPFSTDTQYF. The CDR3 DNA reads TGTGCCAGCAGATGGACTAGCGGGGGACATCCCTTTAGCACAGATACGCAGTATTTT.

This clonotype has at least ten counts. The chain recombines TRBV20-1 with TRBJ2-2; D assignment may be TRBD1 or TRBD2 (5 bases each). The V end lost 3 bases, the J end lost 4 bases, and 9 bases lay between the germline ends. The CDR3 covers 13 residues. CDR1 and CDR2 from the germline V gene are DFQATT and SNEGSKA (reference sequence). CDR3 bases: TGCAGTGCTAGGGGGGATCTCACCGGGGAGCTGTTTTTT. Protein sequence: CSARGDLTGELFF.

The sample holds a few counts of this clonotype. V usage is TRBV7-9 and J usage is TRBJ1-1, with 8 nucleotides matching TRBD1. V was clipped by 5 bases and J by 5 bases; unmatched bases: 10. Germline lookup yields CDR1 SEHNR and CDR2 FQNEAQ (reference sequence). The CDR3 totals 15 residues. The CDR3 here is CASSGVDRDGTEAFF. The CDR3, as DNA: TGTGCCAGCAGCGGGGTGGACAGGGACGGAACTGAAGCTTTCTTT.

This clonotype was observed many times. The chain joins TRBV27 to TRBJ2-1, with D perhaps being TRBD1 or TRBD2 (5 bases each). V was shortened by 1 base and J by 7 bases, with 8 bases between the two germline ends. The germline gives CDR1 MNHEY, CDR2 SMNVEV (reference sequence). The CDR3 totals 13 residues. The CDR3 DNA reads TGTGCCAGCAGTTTATATGAGGGGAATGAGCAGTTCTTC. As protein: CASSLYEGNEQFF.

This clonotype was found many times. The chain combines TRBV5-1 with TRBJ2-3; D may match TRBD1 or TRBD2 (5 bases each). The germline gives CDR1 SGHRS, CDR2 YFSETQ. CDR3 size: 14 residues. Trimming stripped 3 bases from V and 3 bases from J, with 11 bases between. The CDR3 DNA reads TGCGCCAGCAGCTCTCTCGGGGCGACAGATACGCAGTATTTT. This encodes CASSSLGATDTQYF.

The V gene is TRBV11-2, the J gene TRBJ2-1, with a possible D match to TRBD2 (6 bases). The germline CDR1 and CDR2 sequences are SGHAT and FQNNGV. V was trimmed by 0 bases and J by 4 bases, leaving 13 bases between them. This CDR3 has 16 amino acids. In DNA, the CDR3 is TGTGCCAGCAGCTTAGATCCCGCGGGAATATACAATGAGCAGTTCTTC. Amino acid sequence: CASSLDPAGIYNEQFF. Filled out from reference TRBV11-2 and TRBJ2-1, the complete variable domain reads EAGVAQSPRYKIIEKRQSVAFWCNPISGHATLYWYQQILGQGPKLLIQFQNNGVVDDSQLPKDRFSAERLKGVDSTLKIQPAKLEDSAVYLCASSLDPAGIYNEQFFGPGTRLTVL.

Ten or more counts support this clonotype. For the CDR3, the DNA is TGTGCCAGCAGCCCCCAAGCTGTGGGGGCAAGCGGGGAGCTGTTTTTT. It yields the protein CASSPQAVGASGELFF. This chain uses TRBV4-2 with TRBJ2-2; a weak D match, TRBD1 (6 bases). Trimming removed 4 bases at V and 7 bases at J, with 19 bases between. The CDR3 contains 16 residues. Germline V gene data show CDR1 as LGHNA and CDR2 as YNFKEQ.

The V call is TRBV19, the J call TRBJ2-1; D may be TRBD1 or TRBD2 (5 bases each). The length of the CDR3 is 16 residues. The V gene lost 1 base and the J gene lost 0 bases, with 10 bases spanning the gap. CDR1 and CDR2 (germline): LNHDA, SQIVND (reference sequence). This CDR3 is CASSIGGTYSYNEQFF. As DNA, the CDR3 is TGTGCCAGTAGTATAGGGGGGACCTACTCCTACAATGAGCAGTTCTTC.

This clonotype showed up many times. V is TRBV5-5 and J is TRBJ1-6, with 8 bases aligning to TRBD1. The V gene's germline CDR1 is SGHKS and CDR2 YYEKEE (reference sequence). The CDR3 sequence is 14 residues long. Trimming cost V 2 bases and J 7 bases; bases outside gene matches: 2. CDR3: CASSFPGGNSPLHF. The CDR3 nucleotides are TGTGCCAGCAGCTTCCCAGGGGGCAATTCACCCCTCCACTTT.

This clonotype was observed many times. The chain uses TRBV3-1 and TRBJ2-5; 7 nucleotides line up with TRBD1. The CDR3 extends over 15 amino acids. Germline loops: CDR1 LGHDT, CDR2 YNNKEL (reference sequence). J lost 0 bases, V lost 4 bases, and 5 bases had no gene match. This CDR3 is CASSPRQGYQETQYF. The CDR3, as DNA: TGTGCCAGCAGCCCCCGACAGGGCTACCAAGAGACCCAGTACTTC.

This clonotype occurred many times. This sequence joins TRBV4-1 and TRBJ1-2; TRBD1 matches 10 bases. Germline CDR1 reads MGHRA; CDR2 reads YSYEKL. The CDR3 is 16 residues long. After removal of 2 bases from V and 1 base from J, the junction contained 4 bases not matched to a gene. CDR3 sequence reads: CASSQPGQGINYGYTF. The CDR3 DNA sequence: TGCGCCAGCAGCCAACCGGGACAGGGGATTAACTATGGCTACACCTTC.

Concerning this clonotype itself: With a much larger clone just one base away, this may be a read error. This sequence joins TRBV28 and TRBJ1-1, with D possibly TRBD1 on 6 matching bases. Germline V gives CDR1 MDHEN, CDR2 SYDVKM. The CDR3 is 15 residues long. CDR3 amino acids: CTSRTVRGANTEAFF. The CDR3 DNA follows: TGTACCAGCAGAACAGTAAGGGGGGCGAACACTGAAGCTTTCTTT.

A few counts support this clonotype. The genes are TRBV12-3 or TRBV12-4 and TRBJ2-3, with 7 bases lining up with TRBD1. The V segment lost 6 bases and the J segment 1 base; nucleotides outside the gene matches: 4. The CDR3 length is 14 residues. The CDR3, as DNA: TGTGCCAGCAGCCGACAGGGCGGCACAGATACGCAGTATTTT. It translates to CASSRQGGTDTQYF.

This clonotype occurred many times. The chain couples TRBV4-1 to TRBJ1-4; D remains unclear. From germline, CDR1 is MGHRA and CDR2 YSYEKL. This CDR3 contains 16 residues. Trimming shortened V by 0 bases and J by 0 bases, and 8 bases separated the two germline ends. CDR3 nucleotide sequence: TGCGCCAGCAGCCAAGATTCCGGATCAACTAATGAAAAACTGTTTTTT. Translating gives CASSQDSGSTNEKLFF.

This clonotype came up many times. The chain links TRBV5-1 to TRBJ2-3; 7 bases fit TRBD1. This CDR3 is built from 16 residues. Losses at the gene ends were 0 bases for V and 2 bases for J; bases not matched to a gene: 6. CDR1 SGHRS and CDR2 YFSETQ come from the germline V gene. The CDR3 loop is CASSLEGGLTTDTQYF. The CDR3 DNA reads TGCGCCAGCAGCTTGGAAGGGGGCCTGACCACAGATACGCAGTATTTT.

This clonotype appeared many times. V is TRBV5-1 and J is TRBJ2-3, with 8 bases fitting TRBD2. In germline, CDR1 is SGHRS, CDR2 YFSETQ. V lost 0 bases and J lost 5; bases outside the gene matches: 8. CDR3 length equals 16 residues. This CDR3 reads CASSLEYGGAGDTQYF. CDR3 in DNA: TGCGCCAGCAGCTTGGAATACGGGGGGGCAGGAGATACGCAGTATTTT.

At least ten counts were recorded for this clonotype. The CDR3 nucleotides are TGTGCCAGCAGCTTCCGATCGGGGGTTTCTAGCACAGATACGCAGTATTTT. It codes for CASSFRSGVSSTDTQYF. This chain connects TRBV13 to TRBJ2-3, with D perhaps matching TRBD2 (6 bases). This CDR3 comprises 17 residues. Germline CDR1 PRHDT, CDR2 FYEKMQ (reference sequence). V was shortened by 3 bases and J by 0 bases, with 16 bases between the two germline ends. Full variable domain (outside the CDR3, taken from reference TRBV13 and TRBJ2-3): AAGVIQSPRHLIKEKRETATLKCYPIPRHDTVYWYQQGPGQDPQFLISFYEKMQSDKGSIPDRFSAQQFSDYHSELNMSSLELGDSALYFCASSFRSGVSSTDTQYFGPGTRLTVL.

This clonotype was seen many times. V is TRBV6-4 and J is TRBJ2-1, with 10 bases identical to TRBD2. Germline values: CDR1 MRHNA, CDR2 SNTAGT. With 0 bases clipped from V and 10 bases from J, the junction kept 3 bases outside the gene matches. The CDR3 is made up of 14 amino acids. The DNA of the CDR3 is TGTGCCAGCAGTGACTCGGGACTAGCGAACGAGCAGTTCTTC. It encodes CASSDSGLANEQFF.

This clonotype was counted a few times. The genes are TRBV19 and TRBJ2-7; 9 nucleotides line up with TRBD1. CDR1 LNHDA and CDR2 SQIVND come from the germline V gene (reference sequence). V lost 1 base, J lost 5 bases, and 6 bases stayed unmatched. The length of the CDR3 is 15 residues. CDR3 in DNA: TGTGCCAGTAGTATAGCGGGGACAGGGTTGGACGAGCAGTACTTC. It encodes CASSIAGTGLDEQYF.

This clonotype was found many times. The V and J genes are TRBV20-1 and TRBJ1-6; weak D call: TRBD1 (6 bases). Germline V gene data show CDR1 as DFQATT and CDR2 as SNEGSKA (reference sequence). V lost 1 base and J lost 10, with 20 bases in between. CDR3 length: 16 amino acids. The CDR3 loop reads CSARVPSGAQRSPLHF. DNA of the CDR3: TGCAGTGCTAGAGTCCCATCAGGGGCGCAAAGGTCACCCCTCCACTTT.

The chain uses TRBV20-1 and TRBJ1-3; D may be TRBD1 (5 bases). The CDR3 totals 14 residues. Germline V gene data show CDR1 as DFQATT and CDR2 as SNEGSKA (reference sequence). V was clipped by 5 bases and J by 2 bases, with 13 bases between them. CDR3 DNA: TGCAGTGCTCCACAGGCGGCCGCTGGAAACACCATATATTTT. This gives the protein CSAPQAAAGNTIYF.

V and J are TRBV12-3 or TRBV12-4 and TRBJ2-1, with D perhaps given as TRBD1 or TRBD2 (5 bases each). The CDR3 totals 17 residues. V lost 5 bases and J lost 5, with 22 bases in between. The CDR3 loop reads CASSPTILSGRHNEQFF. As DNA, the CDR3 is TGTGCCAGCAGTCCGACAATCCTCTCGGGACGCCACAATGAGCAGTTCTTC.

This clonotype appeared a few times. CDR3 loop: CASWKVFTDTQYF. CDR3 coding DNA: TGTGCCAGCTGGAAGGTATTCACAGATACGCAGTATTTT. This chain joins TRBV28 and TRBJ2-3; D unresolved. Germline V gives CDR1 MDHEN, CDR2 SYDVKM. The germline V and J ends were trimmed by 8 bases and 2 bases, with 11 bases remaining between them. CDR3 size: 13 residues.